Given below is one TCR beta chain in context. What it binds is unknown. These data are taken from a study of shared clonotypes between healthy human individuals. General study results and limits: Read depth was anticipated to influence clonotype sharing among donors.

Assay runs were performed at deep level. When replicate PCRs were run on unsorted PBMC, they used 300 ng DNA, tens of thousands of T cell genomes. TCRdb's copy holds only in-frame clones and misses some; the assay was immunoSEQ multiplex PCR. The sample comprises around 500,000 clones, approximately 81% of which are singletons, and roughly 13% rests with the top ten. Donors comprised only Caucasian adults living in Nashville, Tennessee. This CDR3 spans 16 amino acids. V lost 0 bases and J 5 bases, leaving 17 bases between the germline ends. Germline V gene data show CDR1 as MGHRA and CDR2 as YSYEKL. The source of this sequence is a woman in her forties in good health. Some clones in this sample may be carry-over from other donors' samples. The sample consisted of PBMCs. The gene calls are TRBV4-1 and TRBJ2-7, with D perhaps matching TRBD1 or TRBD2 (5 bases each). The CDR3 region has the DNA TGCGCCAGCAGCCAAGATCCGGCCGGGACCTTGAACGAGCAGTACTTC. Translation: CASSQDPAGTLNEQYF.